Presented here are 15 T cell receptor beta chains from one specimen sequenced in a study of identical twins. Via MiXCR, TCRdb re-called the 5' RACE reads, giving one row per CDR3 protein. Of fewer than 350,000 distinct CDR3 sequences in the sample, more than 6.5% are singletons; the top ten hold approximately 2%. The sample also formed part of further work on yellow fever vaccine responses in identical twins.

Input material: memory (CD45RO+) T cells sorted from blood. The receptors shown here come from a woman between 18 and 30 years old in good health.

The chain employs TRBV12-5 and TRBJ2-2, with D perhaps TRBD1 (6 bases). Germline CDR1 is LGHNT and CDR2 is FRNRAP. V shed 5 bases and J shed 1 base, with 14 bases lying between them. The CDR3 contains 16 residues. The DNA for the CDR3 is TGTGCTAGTGGTCCCAGGGGTAGGGGGAACACCGGGGAGCTGTTTTTT. It translates to CASGPRGRGNTGELFF. Full variable domain (remainder filled in from reference TRBV12-5 and TRBJ2-2): DARVTQTPRHKVTEMGQEVTMRCQPILGHNTVFWYRQTMMQGLELLAYFRNRAPLDDSGMPKDRFSAEMPDATLATLKIQPSEPRDSAVYFCASGPRGRGNTGELFFGEGSRLTVL.

This clonotype was recorded many times. The V call is TRBV12-3 or TRBV12-4, the J call TRBJ2-5; TRBD2 matches at 13 bases. The CDR3 sequence is 17 residues long. V gave up 4 bases and J gave up 5 bases; unmatched junction bases: 10. In nucleotides, the CDR3 is TGTGCCAGCAGTTCCCGCCGGACTAGCGGGAGTGGTGAGACCCAGTACTTC. Its translation: CASSSRRTSGSGETQYF.

The J gene is TRBJ2-1, the V gene TRBV21-1; the D segment call TRBD1 is taken from the table without a DNA check. TRBV21-1 constitutes a pseudogene. This CDR3 is 16 amino acids long. The DNA for the CDR3 is TGTGCCAGCAGCCGCACCGGGACAGGGGTTGACAATGAGCAGTTCTTC. It specifies CASSRTGTGVDNEQFF.

At least ten counts were recorded for this clonotype. The chain employs TRBV7-2 and TRBJ1-6, with D maybe TRBD1 (5 bases). Trimming took 4 bases from V and 10 from J, leaving 14 bases between them. The CDR3 contains 14 residues. Germline CDR1 is SGHTA and CDR2 is FQGNSA. The CDR3 is CASSSGLSGSPLHF. The DNA for the CDR3 is TGTGCCAGCAGCTCGGGACTGTCCGGGTCACCCCTCCACTTT. The complete variable domain, with remaining parts taken from reference TRBV7-2 and TRBJ1-6, reads GAGVSQSPSNKVTEKGKDVELRCDPISGHTALYWYRQSLGQGLEFLIYFQGNSAPDKSGLPSDRFSAERTGGSVSTLTIQRTQQEDSAVYLCASSSGLSGSPLHFGNGTRLTVT.

This clonotype was observed at least ten times. V usage is TRBV20-1 and J usage is TRBJ2-7; TRBD2 matches 9 bases. Per germline, CDR1 DFQATT and CDR2 SNEGSKA (reference sequence). The CDR3 is 15 amino acids. The junction had 18 bases not matched to a gene; V was cut back by 8 bases and J by 7 bases. For the CDR3, the DNA is TGCAGTCCCCAGAGGCGTGCGGGAGGGCAAGGAGAGCAGTACTTC. Translation gives CSPQRRAGGQGEQYF.

The V gene is TRBV6-1, the J gene TRBJ1-4; possibly TRBD1 for D (6 bases). The germline V gene has CDR1 MNHNS and CDR2 SASEGT. The CDR3 is 14 residues long. V was clipped by 9 bases and J by 2 bases, with 13 bases between them. DNA for the CDR3: TGTGCCAGTGGGGGGGCTGGCACTAATGAAAAACTGTTTTTT. It yields the protein CASGGAGTNEKLFF.

The V gene is TRBV6-1, the J gene TRBJ2-7; D remains unclear. Trimming stripped 1 base from V and 6 bases from J, with 10 bases between. The germline V gene has CDR1 MNHNS and CDR2 SASEGT. The CDR3 covers 13 residues. CDR3 nucleotide sequence: TGTGCCAGCAGTGAAGGGAGTTGGTCCGAGCAGTACTTC. The encoded protein is CASSEGSWSEQYF.

A few counts support this clonotype. V and J are TRBV10-3 and TRBJ1-3; D gene uncertain. The CDR3 has 14 amino acids. Germline V lookup: CDR1 ENHRY, CDR2 SYGVKD. V lost 2 bases and J 0 bases, leaving 5 bases between the germline ends. The CDR3 DNA reads TGTGCCATCAGTGAGGAGCTCTCTGGAAACACCATATATTTT. It translates to CAISEELSGNTIYF.

The rearrangement links TRBV18 to TRBJ1-3; 9 bases align to TRBD1. The germline V gene encodes CDR1 KGHSH and CDR2 LQKENI. The V and J ends lost 1 base and 0 bases, in that order; junction bases with no gene match: 1. The CDR3 contains 16 residues. The CDR3 spells CASSPLTGGSGNTIYF. Written as DNA, the CDR3 is TGTGCCAGCTCACCACTGACAGGGGGCTCTGGAAACACCATATATTTT.

This clonotype was seen many times. This rearrangement joins TRBV7-6 to TRBJ2-5, with D perhaps matching TRBD2 (5 bases). V was clipped by 7 bases and J by 3 bases, with 12 bases between them. The CDR3 totals 13 residues. CDR1 SGHVS and CDR2 FNYEAQ come from the germline V gene. The DNA for the CDR3 is TGTGCCAGCACCACACCGGGAAAAGAGACCCAGTACTTC. It translates to CASTTPGKETQYF.

J is TRBJ1-2 and V is TRBV5-1; unclear D gene. The germline V gene encodes CDR1 SGHRS and CDR2 YFSETQ. Between the trimmed V and J ends, which lost 0 bases and 3 bases, there was a span of 9 bases. This CDR3 has 14 residues. CDR3 DNA sequence: TGCGCCAGCAGCTTGGGCGTCCTCGACTATGGCTACACCTTC. Its translation is CASSLGVLDYGYTF.

This clonotype has just a few counts. The rearrangement uses TRBV27 and TRBJ2-7; D might be TRBD2 (6 bases). V was pared by 5 bases and J by 7 bases, with 24 bases between. The CDR3 totals 16 residues. CDR1 and CDR2 (germline): MNHEY, SMNVEV (reference sequence). The CDR3 loop is CASSHPRGFCSWEQYV. The DNA of the CDR3 is TGTGCCAGCAGTCACCCACGGGGGTTTTGCTCTTGGGAGCAGTACGTC.

The rearrangement joins TRBV12-3 or TRBV12-4 to TRBJ2-5, with TRBD2 as a possible D gene (6 bases). This CDR3 has 15 residues. The ends were cut back, 2 bases at V and 5 bases at J, with 15 bases in the middle. The chain's CDR3 is CASSLLEGFGETQYF. CDR3 DNA sequence: TGTGCCAGCAGTTTATTGGAGGGGTTTGGGGAGACCCAGTACTTC.

The sample holds a few counts of this clonotype. The chain joins TRBV5-1 to TRBJ2-7; 9 nucleotides align to TRBD2. The CDR3 loop spans 15 amino acids. Germline V gene sequence: CDR1 SGHRS, CDR2 YFSETQ. V lost 4 bases and J lost 3; bases outside the gene matches: 8. The chain's CDR3 is CASSALAGEVYEQYF. The DNA for the CDR3 is TGCGCCAGCAGCGCCTTAGCGGGAGAGGTCTACGAGCAGTACTTC.

This clonotype showed up just a few times. The chain links TRBV6-1 to TRBJ1-2, with unresolved D. The CDR3 runs to 15 residues. Trimming shortened V by 3 bases and J by 2 bases, and 13 bases separated the two germline ends. Germline V gene data show CDR1 as MNHNS and CDR2 as SASEGT. Written as DNA, the CDR3 is TGTGCCAGCAGTGAGCACAGCGAGCGCAACTATGGCTACACCTTC. Translation: CASSEHSERNYGYTF.